Below are 6 T cell receptor beta chains sequenced from a single sample in a study of shared clonotypes between healthy human individuals. Clones were sequenced by immunoSEQ multiplex PCR, and TCRdb holds only the in-frame ones, with some missing. The sample contains a few million clones, 85% to 95% of which appear only once. Only CD45RO-negative cells positively selected for CCR7 counted as naive CD8 cells, so terminally differentiated effector memory CD45RA+ cells were excluded. The specimen was naive CD8+ T cells from PBMCs. These receptors were obtained from a man aged 18 to 29 in good health. Some clones in this sample may be carry-over from other donors' samples.

V is TRBV4-2 and J is TRBJ2-7; 13 bases match TRBD2. Looked up from germline, CDR1 is LGHNA and CDR2 is YNFKEQ. The junction had 5 bases not matched to a gene; V was cut back by 2 bases and J by 4 bases. This CDR3 is built from 16 residues. The chain's CDR3 is CASSQTSGRALYEQYF. The CDR3 nucleotides are TGTGCCAGCAGCCAAACTAGCGGGAGGGCCTTATACGAGCAGTACTTC.

The chain links TRBV27 to TRBJ2-2; 7 bases are a match to TRBD1. Germline trimming cut 5 bases from V and 4 bases from J; bases unmatched to any gene: 7. The CDR3 covers 15 residues. In germline, CDR1 is MNHEY, CDR2 SMNVEV (reference sequence). CDR3 loop: CASSHQGETTGELFF. DNA for the CDR3: TGTGCCAGCAGTCACCAGGGGGAGACCACCGGGGAGCTGTTTTTT.

The rearrangement uses TRBV9 and TRBJ2-5; 8 positions agree with TRBD2. Germline V gives CDR1 SGDLS, CDR2 YYNGEE. CDR3 length: 14 residues. The J segment lost 2 bases and the V segment lost 3 bases, leaving 3 bases of the junction unmatched. CDR3 in amino acids: CASSEGGGQETQYF. CDR3 nucleotides: TGTGCCAGCAGCGAAGGCGGGGGGCAAGAGACCCAGTACTTC.

This clone came up once. The V call is TRBV7-9, the J call TRBJ2-1; the match to TRBD2 covers 7 bases. The CDR3 covers 17 residues. V gave up 1 base and J gave up 0 bases; unmatched junction bases: 6. CDR1 SEHNR and CDR2 FQNEAQ come from the germline V gene (reference sequence). DNA of the CDR3: TGTGCCAGCAGCTTAGGAGCGGGACTTCTCTCCTACAATGAGCAGTTCTTC. Residues: CASSLGAGLLSYNEQFF.

V usage is TRBV10-3 and J usage is TRBJ2-7; TRBD1 agrees at 8 bases. Germline V CDR1 and CDR2: ENHRY, SYGVKD. The CDR3 consists of 14 residues. The V gene end was trimmed by 4 bases and the J gene end by 8 bases; junction bases not matched to a gene: 10. In nucleotides, the CDR3 is TGTGCCATCAGTGTGGCACAGGGGGATAGAAAGCAGTACTTC. This encodes CAISVAQGDRKQYF.

This chain connects TRBV4-1 to TRBJ1-5; 8 bases align to TRBD1. The CDR3 length is 18 residues. Germline CDR1 and CDR2: MGHRA and YSYEKL. Germline trimming cut 1 base from V and 5 bases from J; bases unmatched to any gene: 13. Here the CDR3 DNA reads TGCGCCAGCAGCCAAGTATCGGGGACGGACAGGGAGGATCAGCCCCAGCATTTT. This sequence encodes CASSQVSGTDREDQPQHF.